These 23 T cell receptor beta chains originate from one sample sequenced in a study of blood T cells in healthy people across ages. Alongside a J-beta primer mix, a sample-barcoded 5' primer served in a second PCR lasting roughly 6 to 12 cycles. MiXCR, run by TCRdb on the 5' RACE reads, gives a single entry per CDR3 protein. The sample yields 600,000 to 1,000,000 distinct CDR3 sequences, 55% to 75% seen once. Sequencing was carried out using blood. The receptor source for this set is a young man in good health.

This chain links TRBV5-6 with TRBJ2-4; possibly TRBD1 for D (5 bases). The CDR3 spans 15 residues. Germline V lookup: CDR1 SGHDT, CDR2 YYEEEE. Trimming removed 4 bases at V and 0 bases at J, with 11 bases between. The CDR3 nucleotides read TGTGCCAGCAGCGAGGCTAGGGGAGCCAAAAACATTCAGTACTTC. This encodes CASSEARGAKNIQYF.

The chain joins TRBV2 to TRBJ1-2; no definite D call. This CDR3 region has 13 residues. Trimming cost V 8 bases and J 4 bases, with 14 bases left between them. In germline, CDR1 is SNHLY, CDR2 FYNNEI. CDR3 nucleotide sequence: TGTGCCAGCGAGAACGGTTGGGGCTATGGCTACACCTTC. Translation: CASENGWGYGYTF.

This clonotype was counted only a few times. V is TRBV20-1 and J is TRBJ2-1; 12 nucleotides match TRBD2. CDR3 length: 13 residues. CDR1 is DFQATT, CDR2 SNEGSKA, per germline (reference sequence). In nucleotides, the CDR3 is TGCAGGGAACTAGCGGGAGGATACAATGAGCAGTTCTTC. Encoded protein: CRELAGGYNEQFF.

The V and J genes are TRBV20-1 and TRBJ2-5; perhaps TRBD1 as D (7 bases). Germline V gives CDR1 DFQATT, CDR2 SNEGSKA (reference sequence). The CDR3 extends over 14 amino acids. The CDR3 sequence is CSLTGDFQQETQYF. In DNA form, the CDR3 reads TGCAGCCTCACAGGGGACTTTCAACAAGAGACCCAGTACTTC.

This sequence joins TRBV7-2 and TRBJ2-1, with 7 positions matching TRBD2. The CDR3 loop spans 16 amino acids. Losses at the gene ends were 6 bases for V and 5 bases for J; bases not matched to a gene: 13. Germline lookup yields CDR1 SGHTA and CDR2 FQGNSA. In DNA form, the CDR3 reads TGTGCCAGCAGGAGAGTGGGATCTAGCGGTGACAATGAGCAGTTCTTC. The encoded protein is CASRRVGSSGDNEQFF. Looking up the rest from reference TRBV7-2 and TRBJ2-1 gives the full variable domain: GAGVSQSPSNKVTEKGKDVELRCDPISGHTALYWYRQSLGQGLEFLIYFQGNSAPDKSGLPSDRFSAERTGGSVSTLTIQRTQQEDSAVYLCASRRVGSSGDNEQFFGPGTRLTVL.

The chain links TRBV3-1 to TRBJ1-2; D uncertain. Germline assignment: CDR1 LGHDT and CDR2 YNNKEL (reference sequence). The CDR3 runs to 15 residues. Trimming removed 3 bases from V and 5 bases from J, with 16 bases in between. In DNA form, the CDR3 reads TGTGCCAGCAGCCAGGGCCCGGCTGTTACGTATGGCTACACCTTC. Encoded protein: CASSQGPAVTYGYTF.

The V call is TRBV28, the J call TRBJ1-5; D not resolved. CDR1 MDHEN and CDR2 SYDVKM come from the germline V gene. V was pared by 6 bases and J by 7 bases, with 19 bases between. The CDR3 covers 15 residues. CDR3 sequence (DNA): TGTGCCAGCAGGGACCCGACGGGCGCCAACCAGCCCCAGCATTTT. This gives the protein CASRDPTGANQPQHF. Full variable domain (outside the CDR3, taken from reference TRBV28 and TRBJ1-5): DVKVTQSSRYLVKRTGEKVFLECVQDMDHENMFWYRQDPGLGLRLIYFSYDVKMKEKGDIPEGYSVSREKKERFSLILESASTNQTSMYLCASRDPTGANQPQHFGDGTRLSIL.

Worth noting for this clonotype: One end of the junction varies from germline; a read error may be responsible. The chain joins TRBV18 to TRBJ1-2; D is perhaps TRBD1 (6 bases). The CDR3 totals 14 residues. Germline CDR1 reads KGHSH; CDR2 reads LQKENI. The CDR3 loop is CVSSPPGQYYGYTF. In DNA, the CDR3 is TGTGTCAGCTCGCCTCCGGGACAATACTATGGCTACACCTTC.

This chain connects TRBV20-1 to TRBJ2-1, with D unresolved. Germline CDR1 is DFQATT and CDR2 is SNEGSKA (reference sequence). V was cut by 6 bases and J by 0 bases, with 12 bases left in between. This CDR3 spans 14 amino acids. The CDR3 nucleotides read TGCAGTGCCCTGGAAGGAAGCTCCTACAATGAGCAGTTCTTC. As protein: CSALEGSSYNEQFF.

This clonotype was counted between two and nine times. CDR3 bases: TGCAGCGTTGCCTGGGATTTAAATCAGCCCCAGCATTTT. Residues: CSVAWDLNQPQHF. V is TRBV29-1 and J is TRBJ1-5, with D unclear. The CDR3 sequence is 13 residues long. V gave up 4 bases and J gave up 4 bases, with 11 bases separating them. From germline, CDR1 is SQVTM and CDR2 ANQGSEA.

The CDR3 is CASSAGTPVTDTQYF. The CDR3, as DNA: TGTGCCAGCAGCGCCGGGACTCCTGTCACAGATACGCAGTATTTT. The J gene is TRBJ2-3, the V gene TRBV2; possibly TRBD2 for D (6 bases). There are 15 residues in the CDR3. V was cut by 6 bases and J by 2 bases, with 15 bases left in between. Germline assignment: CDR1 SNHLY and CDR2 FYNNEI.

The chain employs TRBV5-1 and TRBJ2-5; D tentatively fits TRBD1 or TRBD2 (6 bases each). The CDR3 sequence is 16 residues long. Germline CDR1 reads SGHRS; CDR2 reads YFSETQ. V was clipped by 0 bases and J by 11 bases, with 23 bases between them. In DNA form, the CDR3 reads TGCGCCAGCAGCTTGGCCTATGGGGGGCCAGCTCATGAGCAGTACTTC. It encodes CASSLAYGGPAHEQYF.

In regard to this clonotype: At one end, the junction sequence differs from germline, possibly due to a read error. This chain connects TRBV6-6 to TRBJ1-2; a possible D gene is TRBD1 (6 bases). CDR3 length: 15 amino acids. The germline CDR1 and CDR2 sequences are MNHNY and SVGAGI (reference sequence). The CDR3 here is CASSHSSDPGGAYTF. CDR3 in DNA: TGTGCCAGCAGTCACTCCTCCGATCCGGGGGGCGCGTACACCTTC.

This sequence joins TRBV20-1 and TRBJ2-1; the match to TRBD2 covers 8 bases. Germline CDR1 reads DFQATT; CDR2 reads SNEGSKA (reference sequence). This CDR3 region has 13 residues. In DNA, the CDR3 is TGCAGCGGATTCGGGACTAGTCAAAATGAGCAGTTCTTC. This sequence encodes CSGFGTSQNEQFF.

J is TRBJ2-7 and V is TRBV30, with D perhaps TRBD2 (5 bases). The DNA matches TRBJ2-5 better at its end, which makes the J call doubtful. Germline CDR1 reads GTSNPN; CDR2 reads SVGIG (reference sequence). The CDR3 sequence is 13 residues long. The CDR3 is CAEGVQGWETQYF. In nucleotides, the CDR3 is TGTGCCGAGGGAGTTCAAGGGTGGGAGACCCAGTACTTC.

In this sample, this clonotype turned up a few times. The rearrangement uses TRBV10-3 and TRBJ2-1; 8 bases match TRBD2. The CDR3 has 16 amino acids. The trim removed 5 bases at V and 2 bases at J, leaving 8 bases unmatched. Germline loops: CDR1 ENHRY, CDR2 SYGVKD. CDR3 in amino acids: CAISLGGAVTYNEQFF. The CDR3 nucleotides read TGTGCCATCAGTCTCGGGGGGGCGGTCACCTACAATGAGCAGTTCTTC.

Written as DNA, the CDR3 is TGCAGTGCTAGCCGGCTGGCTAGCGGGATATACGAGCAGTACTTC. Translating gives CSASRLASGIYEQYF. The J gene is TRBJ2-7, the V gene TRBV20-1; TRBD2 aligns across 9 bases. Germline V gene sequence: CDR1 DFQATT, CDR2 SNEGSKA (reference sequence). V shed 3 bases, J shed 4 bases, and the junction held 10 bases outside the gene matches. This CDR3 has 15 amino acids.

This clonotype occurred a few times. The chain combines TRBV5-1 with TRBJ2-1; possible D gene TRBD2, 7 bases. CDR1 is SGHRS and CDR2 is YFSETQ in the germline V gene. Trimming removed 3 bases at V and 7 bases at J, with 17 bases between. The CDR3 spans 15 residues. The CDR3 is CASSWGGGARNEQFF. In DNA, the CDR3 is TGCGCCAGCAGCTGGGGTGGGGGGGCCAGGAATGAGCAGTTCTTC. The complete variable domain, with remaining parts taken from reference TRBV5-1 and TRBJ2-1, reads KAGVTQTPRYLIKTRGQQVTLSCSPISGHRSVSWYQQTPGQGLQFLFEYFSETQRNKGNFPGRFSGRQFSNSRSEMNVSTLELGDSALYLCASSWGGGARNEQFFGPGTRLTVL.

This clonotype was recorded once. The V gene is TRBV24-1, the J gene TRBJ2-1; D assignment may be TRBD1 or TRBD2 (5 bases each). Germline assignment: CDR1 KGHDR and CDR2 SFDVKD. The V and J ends lost 3 bases and 7 bases respectively, with 9 bases between them. The CDR3 runs to 13 residues. The CDR3 spells CATSDRGPNEQFF. The CDR3 DNA reads TGTGCCACCAGTGATCGGGGACCGAATGAGCAGTTCTTC.

The chain employs TRBV20-1 and TRBJ2-3; D call uncertain. Germline CDR1 reads DFQATT; CDR2 reads SNEGSKA (reference sequence). The CDR3 covers 10 residues. The ends were cut back, 3 bases at V and 4 bases at J, with 2 bases in the middle. DNA for the CDR3: TGCAGTGCTAGGGCAGATACGCAGTATTTT. Amino acids: CSARADTQYF.

The V gene is TRBV10-3, the J gene TRBJ1-1; the D is unclear. CDR1 and CDR2 (germline): ENHRY, SYGVKD. V lost 4 bases, J lost 7 bases, and 13 bases lay in between. The CDR3 is 13 amino acids. CDR3 amino acids: CAISVDTRNEAFF. For the CDR3, the DNA is TGTGCCATCAGTGTCGACACGCGTAATGAAGCTTTCTTT.

The chain is built from TRBV29-1 and TRBJ2-1; D remains ambiguous. The CDR3 totals 15 residues. Per germline, CDR1 SQVTM and CDR2 ANQGSEA. The germline V and J ends were trimmed by 0 bases and 8 bases, with 17 bases remaining between them. Here the CDR3 DNA reads TGCAGCGTTGAAGATCCCCAAAGGGCAGTGGATGAGCAGTTCTTC. Translated: CSVEDPQRAVDEQFF.

This chain connects TRBV7-2 to TRBJ2-3; D is perhaps TRBD2 (6 bases). CDR3 size: 16 residues. The V gene lost 5 bases and the J gene lost 2 bases, with 17 bases spanning the gap. CDR1 is SGHTA and CDR2 is FQGNSA in the germline V gene. The CDR3 sequence is CASSPYSGFNTDTQYF. CDR3 sequence (DNA): TGTGCCAGCAGCCCGTATAGCGGATTTAACACAGATACGCAGTATTTT.